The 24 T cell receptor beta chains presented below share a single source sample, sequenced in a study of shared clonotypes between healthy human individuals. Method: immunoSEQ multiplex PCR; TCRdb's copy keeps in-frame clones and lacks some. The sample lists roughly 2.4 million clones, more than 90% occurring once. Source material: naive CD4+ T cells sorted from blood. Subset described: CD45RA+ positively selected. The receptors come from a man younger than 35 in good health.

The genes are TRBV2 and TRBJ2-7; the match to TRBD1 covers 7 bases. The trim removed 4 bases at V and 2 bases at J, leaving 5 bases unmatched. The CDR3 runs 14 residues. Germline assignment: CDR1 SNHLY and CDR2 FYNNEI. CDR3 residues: CASSGTGAAYEQYF. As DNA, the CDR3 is TGTGCCAGCAGTGGGACAGGAGCGGCCTACGAGCAGTACTTC.

This CDR3 is CASSPGGYSNQPQHF. The CDR3 bases are TGTGCCAGCAGCCCGGGCGGTTATAGCAATCAGCCCCAGCATTTT. This chain joins TRBV6-5 and TRBJ1-5; D unresolved. CDR1 is MNHEY, CDR2 SVGAGI, per germline. This CDR3 is 15 amino acids long. V was shortened by 6 bases and J by 0 bases, with 12 bases between the two germline ends.

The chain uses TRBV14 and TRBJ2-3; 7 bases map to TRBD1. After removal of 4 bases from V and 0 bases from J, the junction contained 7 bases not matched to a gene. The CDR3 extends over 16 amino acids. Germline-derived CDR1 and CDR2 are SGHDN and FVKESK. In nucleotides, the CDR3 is TGTGCCAGCAGCCTCCCCGGGACAGCTAGCACAGATACGCAGTATTTT. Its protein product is CASSLPGTASTDTQYF.

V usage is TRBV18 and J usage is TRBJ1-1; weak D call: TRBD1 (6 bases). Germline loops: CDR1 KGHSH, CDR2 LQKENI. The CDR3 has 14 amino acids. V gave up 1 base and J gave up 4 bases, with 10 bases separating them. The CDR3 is CASSPLQGSTEAFF. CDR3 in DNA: TGTGCCAGCTCACCACTTCAGGGGAGCACTGAAGCTTTCTTT.

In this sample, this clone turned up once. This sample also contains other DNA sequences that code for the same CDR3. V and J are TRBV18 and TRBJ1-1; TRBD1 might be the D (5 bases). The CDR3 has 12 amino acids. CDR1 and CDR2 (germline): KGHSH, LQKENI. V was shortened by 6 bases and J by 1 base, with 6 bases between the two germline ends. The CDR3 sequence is CASSTGNTEAFF. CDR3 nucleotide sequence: TGTGCCAGCTCTACAGGGAACACTGAAGCTTTCTTT.

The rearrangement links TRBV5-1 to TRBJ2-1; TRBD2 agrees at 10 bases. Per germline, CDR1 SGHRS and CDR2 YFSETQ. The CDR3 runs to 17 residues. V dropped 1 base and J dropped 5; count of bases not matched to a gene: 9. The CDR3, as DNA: TGCGCCAGCAGCTTGCCTCCAGCGGGAGGGCCGAACAATGAGCAGTTCTTC. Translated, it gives CASSLPPAGGPNNEQFF.

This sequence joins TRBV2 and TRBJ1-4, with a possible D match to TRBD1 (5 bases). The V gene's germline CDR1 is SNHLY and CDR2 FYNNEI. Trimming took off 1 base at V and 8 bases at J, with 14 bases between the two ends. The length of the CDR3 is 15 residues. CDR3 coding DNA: TGTGCCAGCAGTGAAGTGGGTCAGGGAAGGGAAAAACTGTTTTTT. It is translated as CASSEVGQGREKLFF.

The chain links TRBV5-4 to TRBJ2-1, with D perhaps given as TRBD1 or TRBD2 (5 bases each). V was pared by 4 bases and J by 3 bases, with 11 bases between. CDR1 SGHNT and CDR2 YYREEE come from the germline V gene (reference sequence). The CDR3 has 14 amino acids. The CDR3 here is CASSNWDHYNEQFF. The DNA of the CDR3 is TGTGCCAGCAGCAACTGGGACCACTACAATGAGCAGTTCTTC.

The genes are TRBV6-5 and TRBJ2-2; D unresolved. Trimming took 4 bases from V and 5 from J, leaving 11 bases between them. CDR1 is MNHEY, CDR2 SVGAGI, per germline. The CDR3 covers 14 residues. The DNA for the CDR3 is TGTGCCAGCAGTTTAGGCCCGACGACCGGGGAGCTGTTTTTT. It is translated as CASSLGPTTGELFF.

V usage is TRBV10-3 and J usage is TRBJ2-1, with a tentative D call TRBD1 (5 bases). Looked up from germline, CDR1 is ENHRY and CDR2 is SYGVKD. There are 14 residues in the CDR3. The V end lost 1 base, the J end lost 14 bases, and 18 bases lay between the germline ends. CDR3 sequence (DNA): TGTGCCATCAGTGAGTGGGATGTTGGGCAGGGAAAGTTCTTC. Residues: CAISEWDVGQGKFF.

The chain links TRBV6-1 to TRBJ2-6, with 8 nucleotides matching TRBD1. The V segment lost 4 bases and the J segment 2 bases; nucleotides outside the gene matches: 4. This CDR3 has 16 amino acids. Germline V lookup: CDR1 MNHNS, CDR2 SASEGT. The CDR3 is CASSAGQGAGANVLTF. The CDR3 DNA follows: TGTGCCAGCAGTGCCGGACAGGGCGCTGGGGCCAACGTCCTGACTTTC.

For the CDR3, the DNA is TGCGCCAGCAGTGACAGGGCCCACGAGCAGTACTTC. It encodes CASSDRAHEQYF. The chain uses TRBV5-1 and TRBJ2-7; TRBD1 matches at 7 bases. The CDR3 length is 12 residues. Germline V gene sequence: CDR1 SGHRS, CDR2 YFSETQ. V lost 5 bases to trimming and J lost 5 bases; unmatched junction nucleotides: 4.

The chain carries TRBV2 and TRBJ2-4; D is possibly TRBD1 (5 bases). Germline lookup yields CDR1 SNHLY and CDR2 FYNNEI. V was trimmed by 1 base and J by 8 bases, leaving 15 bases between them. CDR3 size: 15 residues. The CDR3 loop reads CASSEEAGRKDIQYF. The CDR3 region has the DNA TGTGCCAGCAGTGAAGAGGCAGGGCGAAAAGACATTCAGTACTTC.

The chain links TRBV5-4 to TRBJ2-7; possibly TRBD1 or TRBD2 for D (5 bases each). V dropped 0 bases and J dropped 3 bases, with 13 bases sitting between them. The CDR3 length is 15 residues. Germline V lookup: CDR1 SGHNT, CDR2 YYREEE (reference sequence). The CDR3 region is CASSLAGTVDYEQYF. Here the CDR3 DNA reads TGTGCCAGCAGCTTGGCGGGGACGGTGGACTACGAGCAGTACTTC.

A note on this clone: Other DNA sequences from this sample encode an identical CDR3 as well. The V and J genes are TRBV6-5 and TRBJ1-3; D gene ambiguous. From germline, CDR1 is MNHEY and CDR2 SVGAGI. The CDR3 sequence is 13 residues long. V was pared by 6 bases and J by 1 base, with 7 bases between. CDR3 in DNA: TGTGCCAGCAGCCGAGGATCTGGAAACACCATATATTTT. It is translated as CASSRGSGNTIYF.

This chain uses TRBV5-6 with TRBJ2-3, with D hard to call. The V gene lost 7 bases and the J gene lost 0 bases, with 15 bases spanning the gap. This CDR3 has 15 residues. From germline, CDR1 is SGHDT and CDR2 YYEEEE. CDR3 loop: CASLSLVTSTDTQYF. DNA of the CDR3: TGTGCCAGCCTCAGCTTGGTCACCAGCACAGATACGCAGTATTTT.

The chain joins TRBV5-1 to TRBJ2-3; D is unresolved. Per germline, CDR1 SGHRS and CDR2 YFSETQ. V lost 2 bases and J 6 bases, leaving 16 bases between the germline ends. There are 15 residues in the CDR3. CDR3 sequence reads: CASSFAANPVDTQYF. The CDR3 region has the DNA TGCGCCAGCAGCTTCGCGGCGAATCCCGTCGATACGCAGTATTTT. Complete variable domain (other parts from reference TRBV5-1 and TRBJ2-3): KAGVTQTPRYLIKTRGQQVTLSCSPISGHRSVSWYQQTPGQGLQFLFEYFSETQRNKGNFPGRFSGRQFSNSRSEMNVSTLELGDSALYLCASSFAANPVDTQYFGPGTRLTVL.

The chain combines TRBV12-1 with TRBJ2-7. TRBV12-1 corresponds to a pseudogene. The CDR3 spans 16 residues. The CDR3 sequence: CASSSTAHVPPFEQYF. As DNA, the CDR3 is TGTGCCAGCAGCTCCACCGCCCATGTCCCCCCGTTCGAGCAGTACTTC.

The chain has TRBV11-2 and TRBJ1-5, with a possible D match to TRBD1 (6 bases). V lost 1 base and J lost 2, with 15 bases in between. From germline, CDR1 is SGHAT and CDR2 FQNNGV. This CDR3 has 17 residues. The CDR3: CASSLGRGWEGNQPQHF. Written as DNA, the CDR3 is TGTGCCAGCAGCTTAGGCAGGGGCTGGGAGGGCAATCAGCCCCAGCATTTT.

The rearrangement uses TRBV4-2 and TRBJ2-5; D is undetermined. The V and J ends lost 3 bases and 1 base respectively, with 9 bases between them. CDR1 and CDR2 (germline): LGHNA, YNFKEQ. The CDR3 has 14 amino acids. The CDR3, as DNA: TGTGCCAGCAGCCAGAGACAATCCCAAGAGACCCAGTACTTC. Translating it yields CASSQRQSQETQYF.

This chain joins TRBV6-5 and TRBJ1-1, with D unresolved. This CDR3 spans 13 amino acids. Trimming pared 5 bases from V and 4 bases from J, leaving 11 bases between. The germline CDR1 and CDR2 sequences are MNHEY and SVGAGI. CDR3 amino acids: CASSRKGGTEAFF. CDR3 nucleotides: TGTGCCAGCAGTCGTAAGGGTGGCACTGAAGCTTTCTTT.

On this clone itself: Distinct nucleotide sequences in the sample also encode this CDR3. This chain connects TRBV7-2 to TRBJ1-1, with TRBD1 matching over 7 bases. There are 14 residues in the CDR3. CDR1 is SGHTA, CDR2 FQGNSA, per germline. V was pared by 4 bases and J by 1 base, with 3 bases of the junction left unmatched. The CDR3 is CASSSQGGNTEAFF. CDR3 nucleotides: TGTGCCAGCAGCTCCCAGGGGGGGAACACTGAAGCTTTCTTT.

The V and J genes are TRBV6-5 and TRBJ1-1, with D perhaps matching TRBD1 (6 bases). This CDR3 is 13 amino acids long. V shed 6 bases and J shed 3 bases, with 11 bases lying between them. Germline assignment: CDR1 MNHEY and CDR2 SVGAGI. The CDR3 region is CASSRQVYTEAFF. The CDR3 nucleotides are TGTGCCAGCAGCCGACAGGTTTACACTGAAGCTTTCTTT.

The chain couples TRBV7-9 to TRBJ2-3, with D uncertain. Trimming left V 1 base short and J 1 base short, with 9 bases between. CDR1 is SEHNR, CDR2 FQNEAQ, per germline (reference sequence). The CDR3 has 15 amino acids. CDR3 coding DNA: TGTGCCAGCAGCTTAGACCCGGGCGGCACAGATACGCAGTATTTT. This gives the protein CASSLDPGGTDTQYF.